This entry lists 6 T cell receptor beta chains sequenced from one sample in a study of metastatic and nonmetastatic thyroid tumors. Nobody among the patients had been given any treatment before thyroid surgery. TCRdb re-called the PCR reads through MiXCR. This table has 30,000 to 45,000 clones, about 29% appearing once. The sample was blood. All receptors come from a male donor with papillary thyroid cancer or a benign thyroid nodule (not recorded which). Some clones in this sample may be carry-over from other donors' samples.

This clone was counted at least ten times. The chain is built from TRBV7-6 and TRBJ1-1; the D is unclear. From germline, CDR1 is SGHVS and CDR2 FNYEAQ. This CDR3 spans 16 amino acids. V lost 2 bases, J lost 0 bases, and 13 bases lay in between. CDR3 sequence (DNA): TGTGCCAGCAGCTTAAGGATTGGCGGACTGAACACTGAAGCTTTCTTT. Translating gives CASSLRIGGLNTEAFF.

This clone was seen ten or more times. A single base separates this from a much larger clone, so it may be a read error. The rearrangement links TRBV6-1 to TRBJ2-2, with D possibly being TRBD2 (6 bases). The CDR3 is made up of 13 amino acids. Between the trimmed V and J ends, which lost 10 bases and 6 bases, there was a span of 15 bases. Germline assignment: CDR1 MNHNS and CDR2 SASEGT. The CDR3 here is CATEGRGPGELFF. The CDR3 coding sequence is TGTGCCACGGAGGGCCGGGGACCCGGGGAGCTGTTTTTT.

The chain couples TRBV27 to TRBJ1-2; possible D gene TRBD1, 5 bases. The germline CDR1 and CDR2 sequences are MNHEY and SMNVEV (reference sequence). The CDR3 runs 12 residues. V lost 5 bases to trimming and J lost 8 bases, with 12 bases between them. The CDR3 here is CASSPLGDGYTF. The CDR3 DNA follows: TGTGCCAGCAGTCCACTTGGGGACGGCTACACCTTC.

The CDR3, as DNA: TGTGCCAGCAGCCGGGGGAGAGCGAGCAATCAGCCCCAGCATTTT. The encoded protein is CASSRGRASNQPQHF. V is TRBV5-6 and J is TRBJ1-5; tentatively, D is TRBD1 (5 bases). Germline-derived CDR1 and CDR2 are SGHDT and YYEEEE. The CDR3 covers 15 residues. V shed 4 bases and J shed 1 base, with 12 bases lying between them.

This clone was recorded many times. This chain uses TRBV6-1 with TRBJ1-3; 9 bases are shared with TRBD1. The CDR3 covers 15 residues. J was trimmed by 16 bases and V by 0 bases; bases with no gene match: 13. Germline-derived CDR1 and CDR2 are MNHNS and SASEGT. The CDR3 sequence: CASSEARTGGGWWYF. Written as DNA, the CDR3 is TGTGCCAGCAGTGAAGCGCGAACAGGGGGCGGGTGGTGGTATTTT.

The V gene is TRBV12-5, the J gene TRBJ2-3, with TRBD2 identical over 11 bases. J was trimmed by 4 bases and V by 6 bases; bases with no gene match: 9. The CDR3 extends over 16 amino acids. The germline gives CDR1 LGHNT, CDR2 FRNRAP. Here the CDR3 reads CASGPAGTSGSDTQYF. The DNA for the CDR3 is TGTGCTAGTGGACCCGCCGGGACTAGCGGTTCAGATACGCAGTATTTT.